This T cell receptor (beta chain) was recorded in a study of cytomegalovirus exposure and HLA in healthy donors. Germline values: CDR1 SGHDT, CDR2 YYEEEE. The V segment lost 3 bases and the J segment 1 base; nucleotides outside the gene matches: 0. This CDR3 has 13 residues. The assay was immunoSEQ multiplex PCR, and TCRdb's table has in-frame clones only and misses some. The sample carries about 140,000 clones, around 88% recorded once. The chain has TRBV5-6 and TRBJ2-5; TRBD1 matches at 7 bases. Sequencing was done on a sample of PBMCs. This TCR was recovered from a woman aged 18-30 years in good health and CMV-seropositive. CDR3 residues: CASSYRGQETQYF. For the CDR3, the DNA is TGTGCCAGCAGCTACAGGGGCCAAGAGACCCAGTACTTC.